The 18 T cell receptor beta chains reported below all come from one sample, sequenced in a study of shared clonotypes between healthy human individuals. The table came from immunoSEQ multiplex PCR; TCRdb's copy has only in-frame clones and leaves some out. The sample comprises about 2.4 million clones, 90% to 95% of which are singletons, and 0.36% rests with the top ten. The sequenced sample consisted of naive CD4+ T cells from PBMCs. Described subset: CD45RA+ positively selected. These receptors all stem from a man between 18 and 29 years old in good health. Some clones in this sample may be carry-over from other donors' samples.

The chain recombines TRBV28 with TRBJ2-7, with TRBD1 identical over 8 bases. The length of the CDR3 is 16 residues. The trim removed 6 bases at V and 5 bases at J, leaving 15 bases unmatched. Germline V gene lookup returns CDR1 MDHEN and CDR2 SYDVKM. The CDR3 loop is CASRVIGTGGFHEQYF. The CDR3 DNA sequence: TGTGCCAGCAGAGTGATAGGGACAGGAGGATTCCACGAGCAGTACTTC. Using reference TRBV28 and TRBJ2-7 for the parts outside the CDR3, the full variable domain is DVKVTQSSRYLVKRTGEKVFLECVQDMDHENMFWYRQDPGLGLRLIYFSYDVKMKEKGDIPEGYSVSREKKERFSLILESASTNQTSMYLCASRVIGTGGFHEQYFGPGTRLTVT.

The chain has TRBV20-1 and TRBJ2-1; D call uncertain. The CDR3 consists of 11 residues. Trimming left V 2 bases short and J 4 bases short, with 3 bases between. CDR1 is DFQATT, CDR2 SNEGSKA, per germline (reference sequence). The CDR3 protein is CSARKYNEQFF. DNA for the CDR3: TGCAGTGCTAGAAAGTACAATGAGCAGTTCTTC.

The genes are TRBV5-1 and TRBJ2-1; D is perhaps TRBD2 (6 bases). This CDR3 has 15 amino acids. CDR1 and CDR2 from the germline V gene are SGHRS and YFSETQ. Trimming removed 2 bases at V and 6 bases at J, with 15 bases between. CDR3 sequence: CASSFGGVGSNEQFF. DNA for the CDR3: TGCGCCAGCAGCTTTGGAGGGGTGGGCAGCAATGAGCAGTTCTTC. The complete variable domain, with remaining parts taken from reference TRBV5-1 and TRBJ2-1, reads KAGVTQTPRYLIKTRGQQVTLSCSPISGHRSVSWYQQTPGQGLQFLFEYFSETQRNKGNFPGRFSGRQFSNSRSEMNVSTLELGDSALYLCASSFGGVGSNEQFFGPGTRLTVL.

V is TRBV28 and J is TRBJ2-7, with 12 bases matching TRBD2. The CDR3 spans 15 residues. Unmatched junction bases numbered 4, after V lost 6 bases and J lost 1 base. Looked up from germline, CDR1 is MDHEN and CDR2 is SYDVKM. CDR3 coding DNA: TGTGCCAGCAGGCGGACTAGCGGGGCATCCTACGAGCAGTACTTC. Amino acid sequence: CASRRTSGASYEQYF.

The CDR3 loop reads CASSPPASDGTDTQYF. DNA of the CDR3: TGTGCCAGCTCACCACCCGCTTCTGACGGCACAGATACGCAGTATTTT. This chain uses TRBV18 with TRBJ2-3, with D unclear. Per germline, CDR1 KGHSH and CDR2 LQKENI. The V end was cut by 0 bases, the J end by 1 base, with 11 bases between. The CDR3 contains 16 residues.

CDR3 in amino acids: CASSNVSKNIQYF. DNA for the CDR3: TGTGCCAGCAGCAACGTCTCAAAAAACATTCAGTACTTC. The genes are TRBV28 and TRBJ2-4; D gene unclear. Looked up from germline, CDR1 is MDHEN and CDR2 is SYDVKM. This CDR3 is built from 13 residues. V was shortened by 6 bases and J by 4 bases, with 10 bases between the two germline ends.

The V call is TRBV7-2, the J call TRBJ1-3, with TRBD1 as a possible D gene (5 bases). The germline gives CDR1 SGHTA, CDR2 FQGNSA. V was clipped by 1 base and J by 0 bases, with 10 bases between them. The CDR3 consists of 16 residues. CDR3 region: CASSLGGAASGNTIYF. The CDR3, as DNA: TGTGCCAGCAGCTTAGGTGGGGCAGCCTCTGGAAACACCATATATTTT.

In this sample, this clone turned up a few times. This chain links TRBV6-1 with TRBJ1-3; 7 nucleotides match TRBD1. Germline values: CDR1 MNHNS, CDR2 SASEGT. The CDR3 has 15 amino acids. Germline trimming cut 6 bases from V and 0 bases from J; bases unmatched to any gene: 5. The CDR3 nucleotides are TGTGCCAGCAGGGGACAGACAAGCTCTGGAAACACCATATATTTT. This gives the protein CASRGQTSSGNTIYF.

This rearrangement joins TRBV11-2 to TRBJ2-1; possibly TRBD2 for D (5 bases). This CDR3 comprises 13 residues. Trimming removed 4 bases at V and 15 bases at J, with 19 bases between. CDR1 and CDR2 from the germline V gene are SGHAT and FQNNGV. DNA for the CDR3: TGTGCCAGCAGCTCCAGCGGACTTTTCTCTCCGTTCTTC. Encoded protein: CASSSSGLFSPFF.

With regard to this clone: Within the sample, other DNA sequences also encode this same CDR3. V and J are TRBV2 and TRBJ1-2; D gene unclear. CDR1 is SNHLY, CDR2 FYNNEI, per germline. This CDR3 region has 14 residues. V lost 2 bases to trimming and J lost 4 bases, with 11 bases between them. CDR3 bases: TGTGCCAGCAGTGAATTGGGCGTAGGCTATGGCTACACCTTC. Translating gives CASSELGVGYGYTF.

The rearrangement links TRBV7-2 to TRBJ2-7; possible D gene TRBD2, 6 bases. The CDR3 sequence is 15 residues long. The germline V gene encodes CDR1 SGHTA and CDR2 FQGNSA. Between the trimmed V and J ends, which lost 4 bases and 9 bases, there was a span of 22 bases. The CDR3 is CASSSTGGNYESQYF. CDR3 in DNA: TGTGCCAGCAGCTCCACGGGCGGGAACTACGAGTCGCAGTACTTC.

The V gene is TRBV9, the J gene TRBJ2-7; D is possibly TRBD2 (5 bases). Germline assignment: CDR1 SGDLS and CDR2 YYNGEE. The CDR3 is 14 amino acids. The ends were cut back, 4 bases at V and 3 bases at J, with 14 bases in the middle. CDR3 coding DNA: TGTGCCAGCAGCCCCAGGAGCGGTGTCTACGAGCAGTACTTC. This encodes CASSPRSGVYEQYF.

This chain joins TRBV28 and TRBJ2-7; D is undetermined. The CDR3 has 12 residues. CDR1 is MDHEN and CDR2 is SYDVKM in the germline V gene. Trimming removed 8 bases at V and 3 bases at J, with 11 bases between. CDR3 in DNA: TGTGCCAGCTTTAACAGCTTCTACGAGCAGTACTTC. It encodes CASFNSFYEQYF.

The CDR3 region is CSPRERTRPIHF. CDR3 nucleotides: TGCAGCCCAAGGGAGAGGACCAGGCCCATCCATTTT. The rearrangement links TRBV29-1 to TRBJ1-5; D call uncertain. Trimming shortened V by 8 bases and J by 16 bases, and 24 bases separated the two germline ends. The length of the CDR3 is 12 residues. Germline lookup yields CDR1 SQVTM and CDR2 ANQGSEA.

V gene TRBV5-1 combines with J gene TRBJ2-5; D unclear. CDR1 is SGHRS and CDR2 is YFSETQ in the germline V gene. Trimming stripped 3 bases from V and 5 bases from J, with 11 bases between. The CDR3 length is 13 residues. Here the CDR3 reads CASSSLTWETQYF. The DNA of the CDR3 is TGCGCCAGCAGCTCGCTCACATGGGAGACCCAGTACTTC.

This chain links TRBV5-1 with TRBJ2-5; D not certain. CDR1 is SGHRS, CDR2 YFSETQ, per germline. The CDR3 is 15 residues long. V was shortened by 0 bases and J by 5 bases, with 14 bases between the two germline ends. The CDR3 nucleotides read TGCGCCAGCAGCTTGGCCTTCTTGGTAACTGAGACCCAGTACTTC. Protein product: CASSLAFLVTETQYF.

In this sample, this clone turned up once. The genes are TRBV5-1 and TRBJ1-4, with D unresolved. The V end lost 0 bases, the J end lost 8 bases, and 11 bases lay between the germline ends. The germline CDR1 and CDR2 sequences are SGHRS and YFSETQ. CDR3 size: 14 residues. Here the CDR3 DNA reads TGCGCCAGCAGCTTGGTGGCAGGTCACGAAAAACTGTTTTTT. As protein: CASSLVAGHEKLFF.

The V gene is TRBV28, the J gene TRBJ1-2; possible D gene TRBD1, 6 bases. Germline V CDR1 and CDR2: MDHEN, SYDVKM. V was trimmed by 5 bases and J by 2 bases, leaving 15 bases between them. CDR3 size: 15 residues. In nucleotides, the CDR3 is TGTGCCAGCAGTACCAACCGACAGGCAAACTATGGCTACACCTTC. It translates to CASSTNRQANYGYTF.